This TCR beta chain came from a study of T cell changes during pregnancy in multiple sclerosis. Clones were sequenced by immunoSEQ multiplex PCR, and TCRdb holds only the in-frame ones, with some missing. This sample yields approximately 83,000 clones, of which 90% to 95% are seen a single time; less than 2.5% belongs to the top ten. V lost 2 bases and J 11 bases, leaving 16 bases between the germline ends. The V gene's germline CDR1 is MNHEY and CDR2 SVGAGI. The CDR3 runs 13 residues. The source was peripheral blood, collected in the third trimester of pregnancy. The V and J genes are TRBV6-5 and TRBJ2-7; D possibly corresponds to TRBD1 (6 bases). The TCR originated in a female donor with multiple sclerosis, enrolled in a pregnancy study. The CDR3 DNA is TGTGCCAGCAGTTACAGGTCAACAGGGAACGAGTACTTC. Translated, it gives CASSYRSTGNEYF.